This paragraph reports one TCR beta chain. Its antigen is as yet unknown. These data are taken from a study of T cell responses to AZD1222 COVID-19 vaccine. Across the study: Timing groups of about 4 and about 12 weeks for second doses were pooled. Study observations and caveats: There were mostly white British donors and more females than males, and clonal diversity was possibly underestimated. Across spike, vaccine-associated CD4 TCRs were found, dominant at 160-218 and 743-854.

Data came from immunoSEQ multiplex PCR; TCRdb stores just in-frame clones and leaves some out. Here the sample spans 200,000 or so clones, 90% to 95% being singletons. This clonotype was sampled from an adult in good health. The sample consisted of peripheral blood, taken on day 0 of AZD1222 vaccination.

This CDR3 is CASSRSGREYEQYF. The CDR3 bases are TGTGCCAGCAGTCGGAGCGGGAGGGAATACGAGCAGTACTTC. The chain has TRBV6-2 or TRBV6-3 and TRBJ2-7, with TRBD2 identical over 10 bases. With V trimmed by 5 bases and J by 4 bases, 5 bases remained unmatched. Germline assignment: CDR1 MNHEY and CDR2 SVGEGT. The CDR3 is 14 amino acids.